This T cell receptor (beta chain) was obtained from a study of radiotherapy plus CTLA-4 blockade in lung cancer. Study-wide results and caveats: In blood, TCR clones derived from the tumor expanded after radiotherapy plus ipilimumab.

Assay used: immunoSEQ multiplex PCR; TCRdb lists only in-frame clones, some missing. This sample has tens of thousands of clones; 80% to 90% occur once, and the top ten carry roughly 4.9%. The CDR3 consists of 15 residues. Germline CDR1 reads SGHTS; CDR2 reads YDEGEE. V gave up 4 bases and J gave up 6 bases, with 17 bases separating them. A remark on this clone: The antigen is not known.

The chain links TRBV5-8 to TRBJ2-1, with D possibly being TRBD1 or TRBD2 (5 bases each). This TCR derives from a human donor with non-small cell lung cancer whose response to radiotherapy plus ipilimumab could not be evaluated. The material was peripheral blood, obtained from a patient treated with radiotherapy plus ipilimumab. The CDR3 loop is CASSLGRRTLNEQFF. The CDR3 DNA sequence: TGTGCCAGCAGCCTGGGGCGGAGGACCCTCAATGAGCAGTTCTTC.